This TCR beta chain came from a study of post-analysis software for immune sequencing data. Study summary: Relapsing-remitting, secondary progressive and progressive-relapsing multiple sclerosis courses were included. Study-wide results and limits: Four or five TRBV segments occurring more often in patients than controls included TRBV5-6, TRBV5-1 and TRBV20-1. Clustering by F measure revealed strong co-clustering among samples prepared together in one batch.

The germline V gene encodes CDR1 MDHEN and CDR2 SYDVKM. CDR3 length equals 14 residues. The ends were cut back, 4 bases at V and 6 bases at J, with 16 bases in the middle. This clonotype occurred a few times. Its matching antigen is unknown. Built from TCR beta cDNA, the libraries had unique molecular identifiers in them. MiXCR was run by TCRdb on the PCR reads, yielding one entry per CDR3 protein. The data contain about 430,000 distinct CDR3 sequences, approximately 38% of them singletons. The sequence was obtained from a girl between 2 and 10 years old with multiple sclerosis. The V gene is TRBV28, the J gene TRBJ2-7; maybe TRBD2 (6 bases). The sample was blood. CDR3 nucleotides: TGTGCCAGCAGTTGGGGAGGAAAGGGCGGCGAGCAGTACTTC. Amino acids: CASSWGGKGGEQYF.